Below, one T cell receptor beta chain is given with its context. As yet, its antigen is unknown. Assay: immunoSEQ multiplex PCR; the TCRdb copy retains only in-frame clones and omits some. The data contain some 80,000 clones, around 98% of them seen just once; the ten biggest clones take up 0.56%. The germline gives CDR1 SQVTM, CDR2 ANQGSEA. This CDR3 has 12 amino acids. Trimming removed 4 bases from V and 0 bases from J, with 4 bases in between. The data originate from a study of Tregs in tolerant kidney transplant recipients. General study findings and limits: Some patients' samples used different primers over time, so nucleotide sequences weren't comparable. No direct test of biological reproducibility was done here.

The chain has TRBV29-1 and TRBJ1-3; D is unclear. Sequenced here: CD4+ T cells from blood, sampled before the transplant. This TCR was recovered from a human donor who received a combined kidney and bone marrow transplant. In nucleotides, the CDR3 is TGCAGCGTTGCGTTCTCTGGAAACACCATATATTTT. Amino acid sequence: CSVAFSGNTIYF.